What follows are 2 T cell receptor beta chains derived from one specimen sequenced in a study of T cell repertoires in cytomegalovirus infection. TCRdb independently ran MiXCR on the reads; one entry per CDR3 protein. The repertoire holds a few hundred thousand distinct CDR3 sequences, 17% seen once, with 12% in the top ten. Sequencing was done on a sample of PBMCs. All receptors come from a human donor in good health (CMV status not recorded). Some clones in this sample may be carry-over from other donors' samples.

J is TRBJ2-5 and V is TRBV13, with D perhaps TRBD2 (5 bases). The CDR3 has 17 amino acids. V lost 1 base, J lost 1 base, and 16 bases lay in between. Germline V CDR1 and CDR2: PRHDT, FYEKMQ (reference sequence). Written as DNA, the CDR3 is TGTGCCAGCAGCTTAGCGGGGATTTACACCACCCAAGAGACCCAGTACTTC. It is translated as CASSLAGIYTTQETQYF. Drawing the rest from reference TRBV13 and TRBJ2-5, the complete variable domain is AAGVIQSPRHLIKEKRETATLKCYPIPRHDTVYWYQQGPGQDPQFLISFYEKMQSDKGSIPDRFSAQQFSDYHSELNMSSLELGDSALYFCASSLAGIYTTQETQYFGPGTRLLVL.

This clonotype was seen a few times. The chain employs TRBV12-3 or TRBV12-4 and TRBJ2-5; weak D call: TRBD1 (5 bases). The CDR3 covers 14 residues. With 8 bases removed from V and 9 bases from J, the gap between germline ends came to 22 bases. The CDR3 region has the DNA TGTGCCAGCTCGCTCCCAGGGCTCCGGAGTGCCCAGTACTTC. Encoded protein: CASSLPGLRSAQYF.